This paragraph reports one T cell receptor (beta chain). What it binds is not known. This sample is drawn from a study of STAT5B mutations in CD4+ large granular lymphocyte leukemia. Study background: Among healthy controls, a particular HLA allele went with more CDR3 'QG' motifs.

Overall study results and limits: 8/27 top patient clones versus 2/35 control clones were TRBV06-family. Patient CD4-sorted repertoires looked more clonal than healthy CD4+ repertoires, even without putative leukemic clones. Main leukemic clonotypes were patient-specific, but roughly 25% appeared at low frequency elsewhere.

Data came from immunoSEQ multiplex PCR; TCRdb stores just in-frame clones and leaves some out. The table has fewer than 30,000 clones, more than 60% seen once. The CDR3 sequence is 16 residues long. V was shortened by 6 bases and J by 6 bases, with 21 bases between the two germline ends. Germline V gives CDR1 MNHEY, CDR2 SMNVEV (reference sequence). What was sequenced was CD4+ T cells from blood buffy coats. This receptor was obtained from a human donor in good health. V usage is TRBV27 and J usage is TRBJ2-1; D is perhaps TRBD2 (5 bases). DNA for the CDR3: TGTGCCAGCAGCCAATCGGACTGGGCCACGGTCAATGAGCAGTTCTTC. This translates into CASSQSDWATVNEQFF.